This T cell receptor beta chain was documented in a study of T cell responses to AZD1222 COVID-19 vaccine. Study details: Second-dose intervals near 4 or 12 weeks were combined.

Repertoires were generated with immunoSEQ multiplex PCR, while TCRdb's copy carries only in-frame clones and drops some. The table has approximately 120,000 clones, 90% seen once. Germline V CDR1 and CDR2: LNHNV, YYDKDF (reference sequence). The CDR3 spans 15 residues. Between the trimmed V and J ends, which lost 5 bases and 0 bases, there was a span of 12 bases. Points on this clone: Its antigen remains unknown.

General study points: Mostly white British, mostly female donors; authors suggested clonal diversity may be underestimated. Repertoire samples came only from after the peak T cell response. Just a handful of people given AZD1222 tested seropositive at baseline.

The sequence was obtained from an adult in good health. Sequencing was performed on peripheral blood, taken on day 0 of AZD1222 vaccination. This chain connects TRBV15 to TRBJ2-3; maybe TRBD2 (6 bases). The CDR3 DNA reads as TGTGCCACCAGCGGCCTAGCGTTGAGCACAGATACGCAGTATTTT. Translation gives CATSGLALSTDTQYF.